Sequencing of this T cell receptor (beta chain) was carried out in a study of blood T cell repertoires in COVID-19. Study information: In each case, the material was cDNA or gDNA derived from T cells, B-cell-depleted T cells, or PBMCs.

The CDR3 covers 13 residues. The data were produced by immunoSEQ multiplex PCR, yet TCRdb's version contains in-frame clones alone and is incomplete. The table records 200,000 to 250,000 clones, approximately 88% of them present only once. Each participant's cohort was designated according to participant-reported clinical history. This TCR came from a woman aged 25 to 39 who had been exposed to COVID-19. This sequence joins TRBV21-1 and TRBJ2-1; the listed D gene, TRBD1, was not tested against the DNA. TRBV21-1 is a listed pseudogene. The sample consisted of PBMCs or T cells enriched from blood (not recorded which). The CDR3 nucleotides are TGTGCCAGCAGCAGAGGGACAGCTGGTTTGGGGTTCTTC. Translating gives CASSRGTAGLGFF.